This entry concerns a single T cell receptor beta chain. The sample is drawn from a study of response to subunit inactivated influenza vaccine. V dropped 6 bases and J dropped 2 bases, with 9 bases sitting between them. This CDR3 contains 13 residues. Using its own MiXCR run on the RT-PCR reads, TCRdb lists one record per CDR3 protein. Among 500,000 to 550,000 distinct CDR3 sequences listed, approximately 24% were seen once. These records were also assigned to another study, of T cells expressing NK-cell markers. As that report states: TCR beta libraries carry UMIs added by 5'RACE template switching.

The sequenced sample was CD4+ T cells sorted from PBMCs, obtained roughly 12 days after vaccination. V gene TRBV12-3 or TRBV12-4 combines with J gene TRBJ2-3, with TRBD1 as a possible D gene (6 bases). The sequence derives from a man aged 45 to 65 who received an inactivated influenza vaccine. The CDR3 here is CASRGGTTDTQYF. The DNA for the CDR3 is TGTGCCAGCAGAGGGGGAACCACAGATACGCAGTATTTT.